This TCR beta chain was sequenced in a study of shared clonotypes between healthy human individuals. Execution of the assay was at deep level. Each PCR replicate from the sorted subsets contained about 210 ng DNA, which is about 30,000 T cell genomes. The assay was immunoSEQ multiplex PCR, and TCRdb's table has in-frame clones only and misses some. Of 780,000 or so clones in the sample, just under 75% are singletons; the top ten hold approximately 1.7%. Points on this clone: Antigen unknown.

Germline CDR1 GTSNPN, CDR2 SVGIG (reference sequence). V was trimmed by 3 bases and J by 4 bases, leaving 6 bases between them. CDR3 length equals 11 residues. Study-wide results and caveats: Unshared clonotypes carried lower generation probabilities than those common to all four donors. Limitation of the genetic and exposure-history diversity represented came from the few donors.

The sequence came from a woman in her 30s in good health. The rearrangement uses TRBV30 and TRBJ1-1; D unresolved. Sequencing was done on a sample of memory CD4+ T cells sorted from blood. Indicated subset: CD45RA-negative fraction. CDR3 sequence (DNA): TGTGCCTGGAGCGAGGTCACTGAAGCTTTCTTT. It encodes CAWSEVTEAFF.